A single sample gave rise to the 31 T cell receptor beta chains below, sequenced in a study of T cell changes during pregnancy in multiple sclerosis. The method was immunoSEQ multiplex PCR; TCRdb's version includes in-frame clones alone and lacks a portion of them. The sample lists under 70,000 clones; approximately 92% were seen once. This material consisted of peripheral blood, taken in the third trimester of pregnancy. These receptors all stem from a female donor in good health, enrolled as a control in a pregnancy study.

This chain connects TRBV7-8 to TRBJ1-3; 9 nucleotides agree with TRBD1. The CDR3 runs to 16 residues. Trimming took 6 bases from V and 8 from J; bases not matched to a gene: 14. Germline assignment: CDR1 SGHVS and CDR2 FQNEAQ. CDR3: CASSYAGTGNGDTIYF. The CDR3 DNA reads as TGTGCCAGCAGTTATGCGGGGACAGGGAACGGGGACACCATATATTTT.

The chain is built from TRBV4-1 and TRBJ2-3; 9 bases are shared with TRBD2. J was trimmed by 3 bases and V by 0 bases; bases with no gene match: 10. Germline values: CDR1 MGHRA, CDR2 YSYEKL. The CDR3 totals 18 residues. For the CDR3, the DNA is TGCGCCAGCAGCCAAGAGCCCCCCCGCGGGGGGGCGACAGATACGCAGTATTTT. Its translation is CASSQEPPRGGATDTQYF.

The V and J genes are TRBV6-6 and TRBJ1-1, with 7 bases aligning to TRBD1. The germline CDR1 and CDR2 sequences are MNHNY and SVGAGI (reference sequence). Germline trimming cut 7 bases from V and 6 bases from J; bases unmatched to any gene: 11. CDR3 length equals 14 residues. DNA of the CDR3: TGTGCCAGCACTCCTACCACAGGGGCTTCTGAAGCTTTCTTT. Its translation: CASTPTTGASEAFF.

This rearrangement joins TRBV28 to TRBJ2-7; D is possibly TRBD1 (6 bases). Trimming cost V 7 bases and J 9 bases, with 22 bases left between them. CDR1 is MDHEN, CDR2 SYDVKM, per germline. The CDR3 is 14 amino acids. CDR3 bases: TGTGCCAGCATCAACTCCGACAGGCAAGGGTGGCAGTACTTC. Translated, it gives CASINSDRQGWQYF.

This chain links TRBV27 with TRBJ1-2; no reliable D call. The V gene lost 5 bases and the J gene lost 5 bases, with 12 bases spanning the gap. The germline V gene has CDR1 MNHEY and CDR2 SMNVEV (reference sequence). The CDR3 spans 13 residues. The CDR3 here is CASSPDPKYGYTF. The CDR3 DNA reads as TGTGCCAGCAGTCCAGATCCAAAATATGGCTACACCTTC.

The chain links TRBV30 to TRBJ1-2, with D unresolved. The CDR3 is made up of 14 amino acids. CDR1 and CDR2 from the germline V gene are GTSNPN and SVGIG (reference sequence). V lost 0 bases to trimming and J lost 6 bases, with 14 bases between them. The DNA for the CDR3 is TGTGCCTGGAGTGTCGGTGGAGGGTACGATGGCTACACCTTC. Amino acid sequence: CAWSVGGGYDGYTF.

The chain combines TRBV18 with TRBJ2-7, with D maybe TRBD1 (6 bases). Trimming pared 5 bases from V and 3 bases from J, leaving 20 bases between. The CDR3 totals 16 residues. CDR1 KGHSH and CDR2 LQKENI come from the germline V gene. The CDR3 DNA follows: TGTGCCAGCTCAGATGGGAGTTACAGGGCTCTCTACGAGCAGTACTTC. It specifies CASSDGSYRALYEQYF.

The chain has TRBV28 and TRBJ1-5; maybe TRBD1 (6 bases). The CDR3 contains 14 residues. Germline V lookup: CDR1 MDHEN, CDR2 SYDVKM. With 4 bases removed from V and 1 base from J, the gap between germline ends came to 8 bases. CDR3 protein: CASSWGRSNQPQHF. The CDR3, as DNA: TGTGCCAGCAGTTGGGGGCGCAGCAATCAGCCCCAGCATTTT.

The chain links TRBV30 to TRBJ2-2; 8 bases map to TRBD2. CDR1 is GTSNPN, CDR2 SVGIG, per germline (reference sequence). This CDR3 contains 13 residues. For the CDR3, the DNA is TGTTCCACGCGGGAGGTTAACACCGGGGAGCTGTTTTTT. Protein product: CSTREVNTGELFF.

V gene TRBV7-8 combines with J gene TRBJ2-3; 9 bases are shared with TRBD1. Trimming cost V 5 bases and J 0 bases; bases outside gene matches: 6. This CDR3 is 16 amino acids long. CDR1 and CDR2 (germline): SGHVS, FQNEAQ. As DNA, the CDR3 is TGTGCCAGCAGCCCCGGACAGGGGACTAGCACAGATACGCAGTATTTT. Residues: CASSPGQGTSTDTQYF.

V and J are TRBV6-5 and TRBJ1-4; 8 nucleotides align to TRBD1. The CDR3 consists of 15 residues. CDR1 and CDR2 from the germline V gene are MNHEY and SVGAGI. After removal of 5 bases from V and 5 bases from J, the junction contained 7 bases not matched to a gene. The CDR3 DNA reads as TGTGCCAGCAGTACGGGGACAGGAGCGAATGAAAAACTGTTTTTT. Protein product: CASSTGTGANEKLFF.

The chain links TRBV11-2 to TRBJ2-6; TRBD1 matches 10 bases. The CDR3 sequence is 15 residues long. Trimming removed 7 bases from V and 12 bases from J; junction bases left unmatched: 12. Per germline, CDR1 SGHAT and CDR2 FQNNGV. CDR3 loop: CASNLWTGGISVLTF. The CDR3 DNA sequence: TGTGCCAGCAACCTATGGACAGGGGGTATTAGCGTCCTGACTTTC.

This rearrangement joins TRBV30 to TRBJ2-6, with D perhaps matching TRBD1 (5 bases). V gave up 0 bases and J gave up 0 bases, with 6 bases separating them. The CDR3 loop spans 15 amino acids. Germline loops: CDR1 GTSNPN, CDR2 SVGIG (reference sequence). CDR3 DNA: TGTGCCTGGAGTGTAGGGGCCTCTGGGGCCAACGTCCTGACTTTC. Encoded protein: CAWSVGASGANVLTF.

The chain recombines TRBV7-9 with TRBJ1-1; 7 nucleotides agree with TRBD1. Germline V gene sequence: CDR1 SEHNR, CDR2 FQNEAQ (reference sequence). After removal of 5 bases from V and 7 bases from J, the junction contained 10 bases not matched to a gene. The CDR3 is made up of 14 amino acids. CDR3: CASSIQEGADEAFF. CDR3 bases: TGTGCCAGCAGCATACAAGAGGGGGCGGATGAAGCTTTCTTT.

This clone was seen more than once but under ten times. The V call is TRBV30, the J call TRBJ1-1; possible D gene TRBD1, 5 bases. CDR3 length equals 14 residues. Germline V gives CDR1 GTSNPN, CDR2 SVGIG (reference sequence). Trimming removed 5 bases from V and 3 bases from J, with 16 bases in between. The CDR3 nucleotides read TGTGCCTGGGCGCGCGGGGCGGTTTACACTGAAGCTTTCTTT. Encoded protein: CAWARGAVYTEAFF.

This chain joins TRBV18 and TRBJ2-5; a possible D gene is TRBD1 (5 bases). CDR3 size: 13 residues. The V gene's germline CDR1 is KGHSH and CDR2 LQKENI. Trimming removed 4 bases from V and 2 bases from J, with 8 bases in between. The CDR3 coding sequence is TGTGCCAGCTCACAGGGGAATCAAGAGACCCAGTACTTC. Translated: CASSQGNQETQYF.

This chain joins TRBV11-2 and TRBJ1-5, with D maybe TRBD1 (5 bases). Germline assignment: CDR1 SGHAT and CDR2 FQNNGV. V was cut by 5 bases and J by 4 bases, with 9 bases left in between. CDR3 length equals 13 residues. The CDR3: CASSRDFNQPQHF. The CDR3 region has the DNA TGTGCCAGCAGCCGGGACTTTAATCAGCCCCAGCATTTT.

The count of this clone is one. Here the CDR3 reads CASAPGTGMIFCVNTEAFF. CDR3 nucleotides: TGTGCTAGTGCCCCTGGGACAGGGATGATTTTCTGTGTGAACACTGAAGCTTTCTTT. The chain joins TRBV12-5 to TRBJ1-1; 9 bases are shared with TRBD1. The V and J ends lost 7 bases and 0 bases, in that order; junction bases with no gene match: 18. The CDR3 runs to 19 residues. The germline V gene encodes CDR1 LGHNT and CDR2 FRNRAP.

This clone was detected once. The chain is built from TRBV15 and TRBJ2-5; D gene uncertain. Germline values: CDR1 LNHNV, CDR2 YYDKDF (reference sequence). V lost 0 bases and J 5 bases, leaving 13 bases between the germline ends. CDR3 length: 15 amino acids. The CDR3 sequence: CATSRDQVSHETQYF. In DNA, the CDR3 is TGTGCCACCAGCAGAGACCAGGTATCGCACGAGACCCAGTACTTC.

The chain recombines TRBV7-9 with TRBJ2-3; 8 bases agree with TRBD2. Germline assignment: CDR1 SEHNR and CDR2 FQNEAQ (reference sequence). J gave up 2 bases and V 0 bases, and 7 bases lay outside the gene matches. The CDR3 totals 17 residues. The CDR3: CASSLARRGAYTDTQYF. The CDR3 bases are TGTGCCAGCAGCTTAGCTAGGCGGGGGGCCTACACAGATACGCAGTATTTT.

The V and J genes are TRBV5-5 and TRBJ2-7; TRBD2 matches 12 bases. After removal of 7 bases from V and 3 bases from J, the junction contained 11 bases not matched to a gene. This CDR3 comprises 16 residues. Looked up from germline, CDR1 is SGHKS and CDR2 is YYEKEE (reference sequence). CDR3 DNA sequence: TGTGCCAGCCCAGCTAGCGGGAGGGTCCTAAACTACGAGCAGTACTTC. Encoded protein: CASPASGRVLNYEQYF.

This chain links TRBV28 with TRBJ1-2; the D gene is possibly TRBD1 (5 bases). V was cut by 6 bases and J by 3 bases, with 11 bases left in between. The V gene's germline CDR1 is MDHEN and CDR2 SYDVKM. This CDR3 has 13 amino acids. CDR3 residues: CASSPDSYYGYTF. The CDR3, as DNA: TGTGCCAGCAGCCCCGACAGTTACTATGGCTACACCTTC.

The J gene is TRBJ2-5, the V gene TRBV5-6; 8 positions agree with TRBD1. Germline V gene lookup returns CDR1 SGHDT and CDR2 YYEEEE. Trimming at V came to 3 bases and at J to 2 bases, leaving 3 bases not matched to a gene. This CDR3 contains 14 residues. For the CDR3, the DNA is TGTGCCAGCAGCTCAGACAGGGGACAAGAGACCCAGTACTTC. As protein: CASSSDRGQETQYF.

The chain is built from TRBV10-3 and TRBJ2-7; 8 nucleotides agree with TRBD1. Germline CDR1 reads ENHRY; CDR2 reads SYGVKD. The CDR3 runs to 11 residues. J lost 6 bases, V lost 11 bases, and 6 bases had no gene match. The CDR3 is CAAGQGREQYF. CDR3 coding DNA: TGTGCCGCAGGACAGGGTCGCGAGCAGTACTTC.

This clone was detected only a few times. The chain has TRBV7-9 and TRBJ2-3; no firm D call. Deletions cut 5 bases from V and 9 bases from J, with 9 bases between. This CDR3 spans 11 amino acids. Looked up from germline, CDR1 is SEHNR and CDR2 is FQNEAQ (reference sequence). The CDR3 sequence is CASSTTVTQYF. CDR3 nucleotides: TGTGCCAGCAGCACCACAGTGACGCAGTATTTT.

The chain uses TRBV11-2 and TRBJ2-7, with D perhaps TRBD2 (5 bases). This CDR3 has 11 residues. Between the trimmed V and J ends, which lost 5 bases and 5 bases, there was a span of 7 bases. Germline CDR1 is SGHAT and CDR2 is FQNNGV. The CDR3, as DNA: TGTGCCAGCAGCCCGGGGAACGAGCAGTACTTC. This translates into CASSPGNEQYF.

The chain has TRBV10-3 and TRBJ1-6; the match to TRBD1 covers 10 bases. The CDR3 consists of 15 residues. Germline V gene lookup returns CDR1 ENHRY and CDR2 SYGVKD. The J segment lost 7 bases and the V segment lost 6 bases, leaving 6 bases of the junction unmatched. The CDR3 region is CAIRTGGAPNSPLHF. The CDR3 DNA reads TGTGCCATCAGGACAGGGGGCGCCCCCAATTCACCCCTCCACTTT.

This chain links TRBV11-2 with TRBJ1-1, with D tentatively TRBD1 (5 bases). Germline values: CDR1 SGHAT, CDR2 FQNNGV. With 4 bases removed from V and 6 bases from J, the gap between germline ends came to 9 bases. The CDR3 is made up of 12 amino acids. CDR3 sequence: CASSYQGSEAFF. Written as DNA, the CDR3 is TGTGCCAGCAGCTACCAGGGCTCTGAAGCTTTCTTT. The whole variable domain, filled in from reference TRBV11-2 and TRBJ1-1, reads EAGVAQSPRYKIIEKRQSVAFWCNPISGHATLYWYQQILGQGPKLLIQFQNNGVVDDSQLPKDRFSAERLKGVDSTLKIQPAKLEDSAVYLCASSYQGSEAFFGQGTRLTVV.

The genes are TRBV2 and TRBJ2-7, with 9 bases matching TRBD1. Germline V CDR1 and CDR2: SNHLY, FYNNEI. The CDR3 length is 12 residues. The junction had 0 bases not matched to a gene; V was cut back by 6 bases and J by 3 bases. As DNA, the CDR3 is TGTGCCAGCAGGACAGGGGGCTACGAGCAGTACTTC. Translation: CASRTGGYEQYF.

The V call is TRBV11-1, the J call TRBJ2-5; 8 bases map to TRBD1. Looked up from germline, CDR1 is SGHAT and CDR2 is FQDESV (reference sequence). With 3 bases clipped from V and 5 bases from J, the junction kept 8 bases outside the gene matches. The CDR3 consists of 15 residues. CDR3 residues: CASSFGQGAFETQYF. The CDR3 DNA reads TGTGCCAGCAGCTTCGGCCAGGGGGCATTTGAGACCCAGTACTTC.

V and J are TRBV27 and TRBJ2-2; maybe TRBD2 (5 bases). The CDR3 is 14 residues long. CDR1 MNHEY and CDR2 SMNVEV come from the germline V gene (reference sequence). Trimming shortened V by 4 bases and J by 4 bases, and 10 bases separated the two germline ends. As DNA, the CDR3 is TGTGCCAGCAGTTATGGGAGTAGCACCGGGGAGCTGTTTTTT. Protein: CASSYGSSTGELFF.